This T cell receptor (beta chain) appears in the sequencing data of a study of response to subunit inactivated influenza vaccine. Whole-study findings and limits: Each seasonal flu vaccination may recruit only limited new T cells, authors suggested.

TCRdb re-called the RT-PCR reads through MiXCR, storing one row per CDR3 protein. This sample yields 650,000 to 800,000 distinct CDR3 sequences, of which approximately 17% are seen a single time; 11% belongs to the top ten. A word on this clonotype: Its target is unknown.

This receptor was identified in a man in his forties or fifties who received an inactivated influenza vaccine. This material consisted of PBMCs from blood, taken 4 to 6 days after vaccination.

The CDR3 spells CASTPPGLAGHEQFF. The CDR3 region has the DNA TGTGCCAGCACCCCTCCGGGACTAGCGGGCCATGAGCAGTTCTTC. The rearrangement uses TRBV6-1 and TRBJ2-1; TRBD2 matches at 12 bases. This CDR3 comprises 15 residues. The germline CDR1 and CDR2 sequences are MNHNS and SASEGT. V lost 7 bases and J lost 8; bases outside the gene matches: 9.